This entry lists 30 T cell receptor beta chains sequenced from one sample in a study of blood T cells in healthy people across ages. Then a second PCR, running roughly 7 to 11 cycles, was carried out with a sample-barcoded 5' primer and a J-beta primer mix. TCRdb re-analysed the 5' RACE reads in MiXCR, keeping a single row per CDR3 protein. Among about 1,500,000 distinct CDR3 sequences, roughly 27% were seen once, and the ten largest hold less than 9.5%. Sequencing was done on a sample of blood. Every receptor here comes from a woman aged 25 to 39 in good health.

This clonotype was detected many times. The chain combines TRBV20-1 with TRBJ2-5; D remains ambiguous. This CDR3 is 15 amino acids long. The V end lost 0 bases, the J end lost 5 bases, and 16 bases lay between the germline ends. Germline values: CDR1 DFQATT, CDR2 SNEGSKA (reference sequence). The CDR3 region is CSARDRRLPSETQYF. CDR3 nucleotides: TGCAGTGCTAGAGACCGCAGACTCCCATCGGAGACCCAGTACTTC.

This clonotype was recorded at least ten times. This rearrangement joins TRBV20-1 to TRBJ2-7; 11 bases line up with TRBD2. Germline V lookup: CDR1 DFQATT, CDR2 SNEGSKA (reference sequence). After removal of 1 base from V and 4 bases from J, the junction contained 9 bases not matched to a gene. The CDR3 totals 16 residues. CDR3 loop: CSARGDGLAGGYEQYF. CDR3 DNA: TGCAGTGCTAGAGGTGACGGACTAGCGGGTGGGTACGAGCAGTACTTC.

The V and J genes are TRBV18 and TRBJ2-3; 8 positions agree with TRBD2. Germline CDR1 reads KGHSH; CDR2 reads LQKENI. CDR3 length equals 16 residues. The V segment lost 6 bases and the J segment 5 bases; nucleotides outside the gene matches: 13. The CDR3 loop reads CASSHTRGGSQDTQYF. The CDR3, as DNA: TGTGCCAGCTCCCATACCCGGGGGGGCAGTCAAGATACGCAGTATTTT.

Concerning this clonotype: A read error may account for a junction end that differs from germline. The chain combines TRBV7-3 with TRBJ2-3; the match to TRBD2 covers 8 bases. CDR3 size: 15 residues. Germline V gene data show CDR1 as SGHTA and CDR2 as FQGTGA. The CDR3 coding sequence is TGTGCCAGCAGCATAACCGGGGGGGAGACAGATACGCAGTATTTT. Translated, it gives CASSITGGETDTQYF. Filled out from reference TRBV7-3 and TRBJ2-3, the complete variable domain reads GAGVSQTPSNKVTEKGKYVELRCDPISGHTALYWYRQSLGQGPEFLIYFQGTGAADDSGLPNDRFFAVRPEGSVSTLKIQRTERGDSAVYLCASSITGGETDTQYFGPGTRLTVL.

This rearrangement joins TRBV7-4 to TRBJ2-2; D unclear. Looked up from germline, CDR1 is SGHVT and CDR2 is SQSDAQ. The CDR3 covers 13 residues. The V and J ends lost 4 bases and 7 bases respectively, with 10 bases between them. CDR3 DNA sequence: TGTGCCAGCAGCTCCCGGCCGAACGGGGAGCTGTTTTTT. This gives the protein CASSSRPNGELFF.

V usage is TRBV28 and J usage is TRBJ1-5; D is uncertain. The CDR3 is 17 residues long. With 3 bases removed from V and 0 bases from J, the gap between germline ends came to 15 bases. Germline CDR1 reads MDHEN; CDR2 reads SYDVKM. The CDR3 sequence: CASSFGQAPYSNQPQHF. CDR3 bases: TGTGCCAGCAGTTTCGGCCAGGCTCCTTATAGCAATCAGCCCCAGCATTTT.

Concerning this clonotype itself: A read error may be the cause here, since a much bigger clone is one base away. This chain joins TRBV20-1 and TRBJ2-4; 12 bases match TRBD2. The CDR3 spans 15 residues. The junction had 12 bases not matched to a gene; V was cut back by 6 bases and J by 9 bases. Germline CDR1 and CDR2: DFQATT and SNEGSKA (reference sequence). The CDR3 sequence is CSAQGASGGESIQYF. The CDR3 DNA sequence: TGCAGTGCCCAGGGCGCTAGCGGGGGGGAAAGCATTCAGTACTTC.

A few counts support this clonotype. The chain combines TRBV11-2 with TRBJ2-3; no reliable D call. CDR3 length equals 14 residues. With 1 base removed from V and 6 bases from J, the gap between germline ends came to 11 bases. In germline, CDR1 is SGHAT, CDR2 FQNNGV. This chain's CDR3 is CASSLGTVRDTQYF. CDR3 sequence (DNA): TGTGCCAGCAGCTTAGGGACCGTCCGGGATACGCAGTATTTT.

This rearrangement joins TRBV29-1 to TRBJ2-7; 11 bases fit TRBD2. Germline values: CDR1 SQVTM, CDR2 ANQGSEA. The CDR3 consists of 14 residues. Germline trimming cut 6 bases from V and 7 bases from J; bases unmatched to any gene: 11. The CDR3 loop reads CSVDGTSGYNEQYF. CDR3 DNA sequence: TGCAGCGTCGACGGGACTAGCGGATACAATGAGCAGTACTTC.

This chain links TRBV20-1 with TRBJ2-7; D call uncertain. V lost 6 bases and J lost 7, with 19 bases in between. The CDR3 contains 13 residues. The germline V gene encodes CDR1 DFQATT and CDR2 SNEGSKA (reference sequence). The CDR3 loop is CSATEIRNNEQYF. Written as DNA, the CDR3 is TGCAGTGCCACCGAAATCCGGAACAATGAGCAGTACTTC.

This clonotype came up a few times. The V call is TRBV29-1, the J call TRBJ2-3; D is perhaps TRBD2 (6 bases). CDR1 and CDR2 from the germline V gene are SQVTM and ANQGSEA. The CDR3 sequence is 13 residues long. Trimming left V 2 bases short and J 2 bases short, with 8 bases between. In DNA, the CDR3 is TGCAGCGTTGAAAGGGACTCCACAGATACGCAGTATTTT. Translation gives CSVERDSTDTQYF.

This chain links TRBV9 with TRBJ2-1, with 11 bases fitting TRBD2. Germline V gene data show CDR1 as SGDLS and CDR2 as YYNGEE. With V trimmed by 2 bases and J by 7 bases, 8 bases remained unmatched. This CDR3 region has 16 residues. The CDR3 loop is CASSVGVSGRENEQFF. DNA for the CDR3: TGTGCCAGCAGCGTCGGTGTTAGCGGGAGGGAAAATGAGCAGTTCTTC.

This clonotype was seen ten or more times. The V gene is TRBV29-1, the J gene TRBJ2-1; D unresolved. CDR1 and CDR2 (germline): SQVTM, ANQGSEA. The CDR3 extends over 12 amino acids. The CDR3 DNA is TGCAGGGCTGGGATTCGCGACAATGAGCAGTTCTTC. It codes for CRAGIRDNEQFF.

The chain combines TRBV7-9 with TRBJ1-2; D not resolved. There are 15 residues in the CDR3. Per the germline V gene, CDR1 is SEHNR and CDR2 is FQNEAQ (reference sequence). V lost 5 bases and J lost 4, with 17 bases in between. CDR3 coding DNA: TGTGCCAGCAGCAACCCTGGGCGGCGGTTCTATGGCTACACCTTC. Translation gives CASSNPGRRFYGYTF.

This clonotype was picked up many times. V usage is TRBV28 and J usage is TRBJ1-6, with D possibly being TRBD1 (6 bases). V was pared by 7 bases and J by 4 bases, with 8 bases between. The length of the CDR3 is 13 residues. Germline-derived CDR1 and CDR2 are MDHEN and SYDVKM. The CDR3 sequence is CASKGQYNSPLHF. In nucleotides, the CDR3 is TGTGCCAGCAAAGGACAGTATAATTCACCCCTCCACTTT.

The chain recombines TRBV5-6 with TRBJ1-4; D not certain. Germline loops: CDR1 SGHDT, CDR2 YYEEEE. The CDR3 loop spans 15 amino acids. The V end was cut by 2 bases, the J end by 5 bases, with 13 bases between. The CDR3 coding sequence is TGTGCCAGCAGCTTACCCTCCGGCGTCAATGAAAAACTGTTTTTT. Its protein is CASSLPSGVNEKLFF.

CDR3 DNA: TGTGCCAGCAGCGTGGGACAGGGGGAGACAGATACGCAGTATTTT. Protein product: CASSVGQGETDTQYF. The genes are TRBV7-9 and TRBJ2-3; 11 bases are shared with TRBD1. The germline V gene has CDR1 SEHNR and CDR2 FQNEAQ (reference sequence). Trimming at V came to 5 bases and at J to 3 bases, leaving 4 bases not matched to a gene. The CDR3 is made up of 15 amino acids. The variable domain in full, completed from reference TRBV7-9 and TRBJ2-3, reads DTGVSQNPRHKITKRGQNVTFRCDPISEHNRLYWYRQTLGQGPEFLTYFQNEAQLEKSRLLSDRFSAERPKGSFSTLEIQRTEQGDSAMYLCASSVGQGETDTQYFGPGTRLTVL.

This clonotype was found a few times. J is TRBJ2-1 and V is TRBV27; TRBD2 matches at 13 bases. CDR1 and CDR2 from the germline V gene are MNHEY and SMNVEV (reference sequence). V was pared by 4 bases and J by 6 bases, with 6 bases of the junction left unmatched. The CDR3 is 16 amino acids. This CDR3 reads CASSYLGLAGANEQFF. DNA of the CDR3: TGTGCCAGCAGTTATTTAGGACTAGCGGGAGCCAATGAGCAGTTCTTC.

This clonotype was seen a handful of times. This chain uses TRBV19 with TRBJ2-7, with 11 bases lining up with TRBD2. The CDR3 spans 16 residues. Unmatched junction bases numbered 10, after V lost 5 bases and J lost 4 bases. Germline V gives CDR1 LNHDA, CDR2 SQIVND (reference sequence). The CDR3 protein is CASSSRLAGSIYEQYF. The CDR3 nucleotides are TGTGCCAGTAGTTCCAGACTAGCGGGGAGTATTTACGAGCAGTACTTC.

As to this clonotype: A read error may produce the germline difference seen at one junction end. The rearrangement joins TRBV12-3 or TRBV12-4 to TRBJ2-1; the match to TRBD2 covers 8 bases. The CDR3 loop spans 16 amino acids. The CDR3 protein is CANSLRSGGENSEQFF. The CDR3 DNA follows: TGTGCCAACAGTTTAAGGTCGGGGGGGGAGAACAGTGAGCAGTTCTTC.

With respect to this clonotype: An end of the junction differs from the germline gene, which may be a read error. CDR3 nucleotides: TGTGCCAGCGGCTTAAGCCCGGGGACGGAGACCCAGTACTTC. Protein product: CASGLSPGTETQYF. This chain joins TRBV7-3 and TRBJ2-5, with D perhaps TRBD1 or TRBD2 (5 bases each). Germline V lookup: CDR1 SGHTA, CDR2 FQGTGA. This CDR3 region has 14 residues.

V and J are TRBV28 and TRBJ1-1, with 8 bases that match TRBD1. The germline gives CDR1 MDHEN, CDR2 SYDVKM. There are 14 residues in the CDR3. The V and J ends lost 6 bases and 3 bases, in that order; junction bases with no gene match: 6. The DNA for the CDR3 is TGTGCCAGCAGCACCAGACAGGGGTACACTGAAGCTTTCTTT. Translated: CASSTRQGYTEAFF.

The rearrangement links TRBV21-1 to TRBJ1-1; TRBD1 is the table's D call, not checked against the DNA. TRBV21-1 is given as a pseudogene. This CDR3 is 15 amino acids long. The CDR3 reads CASLTLRQGNTEAFF. Written as DNA, the CDR3 is TGTGCCAGCCTGACGCTAAGACAGGGGAACACTGAAGCTTTCTTT.

A few counts support this clonotype. The V call is TRBV7-3, the J call TRBJ2-1; TRBD2 matches 9 bases. CDR3 length: 16 amino acids. V shed 5 bases and J 11 bases; nucleotides not matched to a gene: 16. Germline CDR1 and CDR2: SGHTA and FQGTGA. CDR3 protein: CASSPIPGTSRNKQFF. CDR3 nucleotide sequence: TGTGCCAGCAGCCCAATCCCCGGGACTAGCCGAAATAAGCAGTTCTTC.

Turning to this clonotype: Possible read error: a much larger clone is one base away. In DNA, the CDR3 is TGTGCCAGCAGCCTCTCTCAGGTGCAGCTCTTC. Its translation is CASSLSQVQLF. The V and J genes are TRBV7-2 and TRBJ2-1, with D unresolved. There are 11 residues in the CDR3. The germline gives CDR1 SGHTA, CDR2 FQGNSA.

CDR3 sequence: CASKGYYNEQFF. CDR3 DNA: TGTGCCAGCAAGGGCTATTACAATGAGCAGTTCTTC. This chain joins TRBV2 and TRBJ2-1, with D uncertain. Trimming left V 7 bases short and J 4 bases short, with 8 bases between. Germline CDR1 reads SNHLY; CDR2 reads FYNNEI. The CDR3 is 12 amino acids.

Concerning this clonotype itself: One base away lies a much larger clone, so this may be a sequencing read error. V usage is TRBV28 and J usage is TRBJ2-1; TRBD1 matches at 7 bases. Trimming took 7 bases from V and 10 from J; bases not matched to a gene: 7. The CDR3 totals 12 residues. Germline V gives CDR1 MDHEN, CDR2 SYDVKM. The DNA of the CDR3 is TGTGCCAGCAACAGGGGCTCCTACGAGCAGTTCTTC. Protein: CASNRGSYEQFF.

This clonotype was picked up many times. This chain links TRBV5-1 with TRBJ2-3, with D tentatively TRBD1 (5 bases). The CDR3 has 15 residues. Germline V gene lookup returns CDR1 SGHRS and CDR2 YFSETQ. Trimming took 0 bases from V and 7 from J, leaving 15 bases between them. CDR3 residues: CASSLEANPGNTQYF. As DNA, the CDR3 is TGCGCCAGCAGCTTGGAGGCCAACCCAGGGAATACGCAGTATTTT.

The chain recombines TRBV5-1 with TRBJ2-7, with D possibly being TRBD2 (6 bases). The CDR3 has 14 residues. V was shortened by 1 base and J by 7 bases, with 15 bases between the two germline ends. The germline V gene encodes CDR1 SGHRS and CDR2 YFSETQ. The CDR3 nucleotides read TGCGCCAGCAGCTTGCTGGACGGGGGTGTAGAGCAGTACTTC. Translated: CASSLLDGGVEQYF. The variable domain in full, completed from reference TRBV5-1 and TRBJ2-7, reads KAGVTQTPRYLIKTRGQQVTLSCSPISGHRSVSWYQQTPGQGLQFLFEYFSETQRNKGNFPGRFSGRQFSNSRSEMNVSTLELGDSALYLCASSLLDGGVEQYFGPGTRLTVT.

This clonotype showed up just a few times. V usage is TRBV4-3 and J usage is TRBJ2-6; D is undetermined. The length of the CDR3 is 16 residues. Germline-derived CDR1 and CDR2 are LGHNA and YSLEER. Trimming pared 1 base from V and 0 bases from J, leaving 7 bases between. The CDR3 DNA follows: TGCGCCAGCAGCCAAGTACATAGCTCTGGGGCCAACGTCCTGACTTTC. Protein sequence: CASSQVHSSGANVLTF.